This T cell receptor beta chain was sequenced in a study of blood T cell repertoires in COVID-19 (dated by TCRdb to 2019 to 2021). Regarding the research as a whole: The collaborator samples originated in the United States, Italy and Spain and spanned the acute and convalescent phases of COVID-19. The material from the prospective study consisted of cDNA or gDNA derived from T cells, B-cell-depleted T cells, or PBMCs. Deeply sampled blood TCRbeta repertoires from subjects exposed to, actively infected with, or recovered from COVID-19 were included in the dataset. The repertoires were released in a freely available public database meant as a resource for research on the immune response to SARS-CoV-2. The samples were drawn from the first 160 participants of the ongoing ImmuneRACE study and from 1,254 subjects provided by 6 global collaborators. Nearly every sample came with metadata listing a de-identified subject ID, COVID-19 status, age in years and sex. HLA class I and class II types, where available, came from metadata supplied by the sample provider rather than from assay-based typing. Overall study outcomes, separate from this receptor: Clinical and demographic metadata were provided uncurated, with the amount varying by source and participant.

The germline ends are 12 bases apart after V is trimmed by 0 bases and J by 5 bases. There are 14 amino acids in the CDR3, from cysteine to phenylalanine inclusive. Of the read, only the CDR3 DNA is kept; its 42 bases are in frame from base 1. Per the germline V gene, SGHDT is the CDR1 and YYEEEE is the CDR2. On this clone itself: Its antigen is not yet known. Base quality data are lacking; no much larger clone is found one base away.

The immunoSEQ Assay, a bias-controlled multiplex PCR, was used to amplify TCRbeta CDR3 regions from genomic DNA. In the authors' own workflow: Nucleated cell counts per sample were estimated from amplification of reference gene primers within the assay. To quantify the absolute abundance of each unique TCRbeta CDR3 rearrangement, sequence reads were collapsed and filtered. For each sample, productive Simpson clonality was calculated as the square root of Simpson's diversity index over productive rearrangements. The table comes from immuneACCESS by way of TCRdb, which keeps in-frame sequences with V and J called. Part of the clones is missing from these tables; in studies checked, under half for an unresolved V gene and the rest for unknown reasons. That table is the source of V, J and clone size, and D and trimming were worked out from the DNA. A total of 350,000 to 450,000 clones appear in this sample, approximately 89% of them only once. Together, the top ten hold roughly 1.5% of the sample.

One collaborating source in Seattle enrolled patients during active infection and followed them longitudinally through the course of disease. The collaborating institutions used their own protocols to collect whole blood in K2EDTA tubes. For TCRbeta analysis, collaborator samples were shipped as frozen whole blood, as isolated PBMCs, or as DNA extracted from either sample type. Sequencing was performed on peripheral blood. The clonotype originates from a woman in her thirties or forties with COVID-19, enrolled during active disease. Rearrangement joined TRBV5-6 to TRBJ2-7; TRBD2 is a weak D gene call, 5 bases matching. The CDR3 corresponds to CASSLAGVRHEQYF. The DNA is as follows: TGTGCCAGCAGCTTGGCCGGGGTCCGGCACGAGCAGTACTTC.